This TCR beta chain was captured in a study of T-cell reconstitution after alpha-beta-depleted transplantation in children. This clonotype has at least ten counts. Its specificity is not known. The study, taken as a whole, reports: By about two months after transplant, alpha-beta T cells reportedly arose from several hundred graft clones that had expanded.

Preparation of the TCRbeta library used unique molecular identifiers. Via MiXCR, TCRdb re-called the PCR reads, giving one row per CDR3 protein. Of a few hundred thousand distinct CDR3 sequences in the sample, more than 9% were seen once. The specimen was peripheral blood, collected 180 days after TCRalphabeta/CD19-depleted stem cell transplant. This sequence was found in a male patient aged 2-15 years who had a stem cell transplant for chronic granulomatous disease, so the T cells may come from the graft donor.

The DNA of the CDR3 is TGTGCCAGCATGAGCCTAGCGGGACACACAGATACGCAGTATTTT. Translated, it gives CASMSLAGHTDTQYF. The V and J genes are TRBV5-6 and TRBJ2-3; 9 bases agree with TRBD2. The V gene's germline CDR1 is SGHDT and CDR2 YYEEEE. Trimming cost V 6 bases and J 2 bases; bases outside gene matches: 7. The CDR3 has 15 amino acids.